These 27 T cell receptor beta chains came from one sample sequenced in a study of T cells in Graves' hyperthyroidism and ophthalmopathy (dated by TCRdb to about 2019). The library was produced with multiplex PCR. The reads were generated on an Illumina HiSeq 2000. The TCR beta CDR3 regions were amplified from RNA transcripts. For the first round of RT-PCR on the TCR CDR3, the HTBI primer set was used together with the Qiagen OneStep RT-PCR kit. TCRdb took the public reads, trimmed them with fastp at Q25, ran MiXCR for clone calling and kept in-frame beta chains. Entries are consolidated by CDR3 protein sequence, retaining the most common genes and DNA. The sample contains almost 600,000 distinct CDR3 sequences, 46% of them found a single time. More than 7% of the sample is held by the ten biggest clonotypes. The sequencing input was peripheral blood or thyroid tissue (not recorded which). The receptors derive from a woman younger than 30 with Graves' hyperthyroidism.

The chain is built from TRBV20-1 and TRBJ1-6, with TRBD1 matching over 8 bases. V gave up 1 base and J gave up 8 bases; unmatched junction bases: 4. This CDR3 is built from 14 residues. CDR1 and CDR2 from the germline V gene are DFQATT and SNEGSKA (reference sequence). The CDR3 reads CSARGTGIYSPLHF. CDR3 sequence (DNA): TGCAGTGCTAGAGGGACAGGGATTTATTCACCCCTCCACTTT.

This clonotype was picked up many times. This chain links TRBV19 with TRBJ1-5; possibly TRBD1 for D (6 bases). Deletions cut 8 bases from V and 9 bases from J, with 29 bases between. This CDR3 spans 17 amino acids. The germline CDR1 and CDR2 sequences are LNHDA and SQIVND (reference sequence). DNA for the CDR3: TGTGCCAGTGACCCAGAAAAGACAGGTTCATCAATCAGGCCCCAGCATTTT. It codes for CASDPEKTGSSIRPQHF.

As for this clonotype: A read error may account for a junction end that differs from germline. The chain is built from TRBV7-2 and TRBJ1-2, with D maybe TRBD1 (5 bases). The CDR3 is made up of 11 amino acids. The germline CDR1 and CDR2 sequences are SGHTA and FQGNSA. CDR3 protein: CATSPRGGYTF. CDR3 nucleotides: TGTGCCACCAGCCCGAGGGGCGGCTACACCTTC.

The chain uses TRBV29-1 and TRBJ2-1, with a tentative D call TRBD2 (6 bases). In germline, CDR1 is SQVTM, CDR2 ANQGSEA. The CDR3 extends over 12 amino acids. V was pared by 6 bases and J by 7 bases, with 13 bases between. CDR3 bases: TGCAGCGTCGGGGACTCCTCAAATGAGCAGTTCTTC. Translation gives CSVGDSSNEQFF.

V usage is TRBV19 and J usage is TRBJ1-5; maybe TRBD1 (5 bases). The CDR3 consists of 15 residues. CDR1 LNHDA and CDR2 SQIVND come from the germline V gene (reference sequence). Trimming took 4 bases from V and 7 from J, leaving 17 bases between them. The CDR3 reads CASSTSGGMGQPQHF. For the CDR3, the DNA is TGTGCCAGTAGTACCTCCGGGGGAATGGGGCAGCCCCAGCATTTT.

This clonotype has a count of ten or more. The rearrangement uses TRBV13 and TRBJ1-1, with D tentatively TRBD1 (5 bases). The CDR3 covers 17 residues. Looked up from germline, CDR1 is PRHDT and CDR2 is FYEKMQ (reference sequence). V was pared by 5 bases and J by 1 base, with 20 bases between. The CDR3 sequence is CASSHHMGGTQNTEAFF. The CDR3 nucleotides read TGTGCCAGCAGCCATCATATGGGAGGGACGCAGAACACTGAAGCTTTCTTT.

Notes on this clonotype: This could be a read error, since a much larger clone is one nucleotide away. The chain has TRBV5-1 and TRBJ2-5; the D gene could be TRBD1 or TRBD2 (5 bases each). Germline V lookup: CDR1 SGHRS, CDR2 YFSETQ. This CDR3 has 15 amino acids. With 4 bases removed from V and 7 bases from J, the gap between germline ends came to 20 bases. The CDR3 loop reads CASSKDGGRRGTQYF. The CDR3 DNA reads TGCGCCAGCAGCAAGGATGGGGGTAGAAGAGGGACCCAGTACTTC.

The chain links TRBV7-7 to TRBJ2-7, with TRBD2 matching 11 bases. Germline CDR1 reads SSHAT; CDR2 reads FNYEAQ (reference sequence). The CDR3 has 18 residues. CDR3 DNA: TGTGCGGGCGATCGGACAGGCCGCGGACTAGCGGGCCTATACGAGCAGTACTTC. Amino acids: CAGDRTGRGLAGLYEQYF.

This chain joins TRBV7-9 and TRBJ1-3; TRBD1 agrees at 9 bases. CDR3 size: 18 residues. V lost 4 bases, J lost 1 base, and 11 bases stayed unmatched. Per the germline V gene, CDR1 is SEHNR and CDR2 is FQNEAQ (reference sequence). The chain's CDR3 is CASSSQARDRESGNTIYF. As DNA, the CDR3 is TGTGCCAGCAGCTCACAAGCCCGGGACAGGGAATCTGGAAACACCATATATTTT.

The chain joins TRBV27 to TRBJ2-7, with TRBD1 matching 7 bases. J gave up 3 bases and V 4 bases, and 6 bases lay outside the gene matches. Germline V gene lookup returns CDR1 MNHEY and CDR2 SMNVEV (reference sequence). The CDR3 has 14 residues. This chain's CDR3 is CASSSGTANYEQYF. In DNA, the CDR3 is TGTGCCAGCAGTTCAGGGACAGCAAACTACGAGCAGTACTTC.

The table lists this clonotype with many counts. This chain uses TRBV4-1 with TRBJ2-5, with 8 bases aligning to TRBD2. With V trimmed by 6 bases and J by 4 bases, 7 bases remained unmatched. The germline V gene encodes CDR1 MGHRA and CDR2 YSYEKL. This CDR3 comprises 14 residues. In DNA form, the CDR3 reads TGCGCCAGCAGACTAGCGGCGGGGAGAGAGACCCAGTACTTC. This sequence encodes CASRLAAGRETQYF.

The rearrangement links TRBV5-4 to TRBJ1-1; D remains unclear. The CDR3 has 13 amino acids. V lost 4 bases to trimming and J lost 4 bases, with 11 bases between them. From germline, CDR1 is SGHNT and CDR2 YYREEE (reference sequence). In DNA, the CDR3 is TGTGCCAGCAGCCAAGATGGGGTCACTGAAGCTTTCTTT. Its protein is CASSQDGVTEAFF.

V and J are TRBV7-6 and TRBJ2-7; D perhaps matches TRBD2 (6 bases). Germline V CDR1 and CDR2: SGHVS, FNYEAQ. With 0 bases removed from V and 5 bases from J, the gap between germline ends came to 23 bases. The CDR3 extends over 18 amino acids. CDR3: CASSLATSSYRGPDEQYF. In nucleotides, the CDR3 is TGTGCCAGCAGCTTAGCCACTAGCAGTTACCGGGGACCGGACGAGCAGTACTTC.

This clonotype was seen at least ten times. This CDR3 reads CASSTTGRLNTEAFF. CDR3 in DNA: TGTGCCAGCAGCACGACCGGGAGACTGAACACTGAAGCTTTCTTT. V is TRBV7-9 and J is TRBJ1-1; D gene unclear. The germline gives CDR1 SEHNR, CDR2 FQNEAQ (reference sequence). Trimming left V 5 bases short and J 0 bases short, with 13 bases between. The CDR3 spans 15 residues.

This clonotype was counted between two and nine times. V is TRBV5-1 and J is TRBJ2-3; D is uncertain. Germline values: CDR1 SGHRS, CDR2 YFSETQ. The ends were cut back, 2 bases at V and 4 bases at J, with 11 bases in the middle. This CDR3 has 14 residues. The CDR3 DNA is TGCGCCAGCAGCTTCTTTAAGCAAGCAGATACGCAGTATTTT. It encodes CASSFFKQADTQYF.

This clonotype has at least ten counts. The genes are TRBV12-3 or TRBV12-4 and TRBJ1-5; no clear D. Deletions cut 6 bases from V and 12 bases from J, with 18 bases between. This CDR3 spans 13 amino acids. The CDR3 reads CASRGSLLLGQHF. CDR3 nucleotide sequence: TGTGCCAGCAGGGGTTCCCTTTTGTTGGGCCAGCATTTT.

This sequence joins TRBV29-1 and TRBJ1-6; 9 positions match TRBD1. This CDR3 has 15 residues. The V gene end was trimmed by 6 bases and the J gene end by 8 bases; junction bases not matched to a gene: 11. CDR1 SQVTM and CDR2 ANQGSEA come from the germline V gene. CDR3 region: CSVDLGQGIDSPLHF. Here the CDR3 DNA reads TGCAGCGTAGATCTGGGACAGGGTATTGATTCACCCCTCCACTTT. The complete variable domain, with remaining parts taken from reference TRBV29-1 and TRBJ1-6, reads SAVISQKPSRDICQRGTSLTIQCQVDSQVTMMFWYRQQPGQSLTLIATANQGSEATYESGFVIDKFPISRPNLTFSTLTVSNMSPEDSSIYLCSVDLGQGIDSPLHFGNGTRLTVT.

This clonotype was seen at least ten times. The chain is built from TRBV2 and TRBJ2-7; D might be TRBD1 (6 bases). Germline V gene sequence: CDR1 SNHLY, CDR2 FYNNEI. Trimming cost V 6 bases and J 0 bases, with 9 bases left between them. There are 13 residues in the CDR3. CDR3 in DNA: TGTGCCAGCAGGGGGGACAACTCCTACGAGCAGTACTTC. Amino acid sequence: CASRGDNSYEQYF. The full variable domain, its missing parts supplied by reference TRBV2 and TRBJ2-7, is EPEVTQTPSHQVTQMGQEVILRCVPISNHLYFYWYRQILGQKVEFLVSFYNNEISEKSEIFDDQFSVERPDGSNFTLKIRSTKLEDSAMYFCASRGDNSYEQYFGPGTRLTVT.

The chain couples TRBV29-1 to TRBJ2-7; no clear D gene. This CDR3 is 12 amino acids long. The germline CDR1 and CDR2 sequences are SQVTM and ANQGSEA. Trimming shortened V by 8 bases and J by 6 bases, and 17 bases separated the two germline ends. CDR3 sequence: CSLVWGSGEQYF. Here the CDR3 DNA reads TGCAGCTTGGTTTGGGGTTCGGGCGAGCAGTACTTC.

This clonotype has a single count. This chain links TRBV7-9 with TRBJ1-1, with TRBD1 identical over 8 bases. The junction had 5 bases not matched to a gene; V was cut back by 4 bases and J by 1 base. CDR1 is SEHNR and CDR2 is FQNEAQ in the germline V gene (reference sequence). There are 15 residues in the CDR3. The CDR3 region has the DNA TGTGCCAGCAGCTATGGACAGGGTGGGAACACTGAAGCTTTCTTT. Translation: CASSYGQGGNTEAFF.

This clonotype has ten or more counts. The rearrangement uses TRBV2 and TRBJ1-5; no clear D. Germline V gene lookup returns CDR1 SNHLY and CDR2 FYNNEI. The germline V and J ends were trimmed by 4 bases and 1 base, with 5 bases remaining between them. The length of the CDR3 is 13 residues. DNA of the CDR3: TGTGCCAGCAGTGTACAGAGCAATCAGCCCCAGCATTTT. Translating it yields CASSVQSNQPQHF.

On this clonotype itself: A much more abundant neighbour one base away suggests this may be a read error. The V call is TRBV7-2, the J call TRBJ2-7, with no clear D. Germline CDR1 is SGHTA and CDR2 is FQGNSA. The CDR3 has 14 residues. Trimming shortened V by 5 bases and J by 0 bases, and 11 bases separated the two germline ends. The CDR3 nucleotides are TGTGCCAGCAGCCCTGACCCACACTCCTACGAGCAGTACTTC. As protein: CASSPDPHSYEQYF.

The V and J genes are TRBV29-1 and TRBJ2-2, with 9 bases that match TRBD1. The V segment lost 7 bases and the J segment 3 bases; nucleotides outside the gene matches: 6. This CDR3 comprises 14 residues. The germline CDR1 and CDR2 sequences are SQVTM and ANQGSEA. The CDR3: CSAEGQGDTGELFF. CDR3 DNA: TGCAGCGCCGAGGGACAGGGAGACACCGGGGAGCTGTTTTTT.

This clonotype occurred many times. The CDR3 region has the DNA TGCGCCAGCAGCCTCAGCGGGACTAGCGGGAGAGGTGAGCAGTTCTTC. Its protein is CASSLSGTSGRGEQFF. The chain combines TRBV5-1 with TRBJ2-1; 14 nucleotides match TRBD2. The J segment lost 9 bases and the V segment lost 4 bases, leaving 9 bases of the junction unmatched. This CDR3 is built from 16 residues. Germline CDR1 is SGHRS and CDR2 is YFSETQ.

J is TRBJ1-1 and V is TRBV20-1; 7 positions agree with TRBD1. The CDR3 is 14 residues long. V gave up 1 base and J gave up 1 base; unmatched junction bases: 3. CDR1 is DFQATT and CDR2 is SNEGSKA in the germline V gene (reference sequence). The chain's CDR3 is CSARAGQQNTEAFF. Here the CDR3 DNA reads TGCAGTGCTAGAGCGGGACAGCAGAACACTGAAGCTTTCTTT.

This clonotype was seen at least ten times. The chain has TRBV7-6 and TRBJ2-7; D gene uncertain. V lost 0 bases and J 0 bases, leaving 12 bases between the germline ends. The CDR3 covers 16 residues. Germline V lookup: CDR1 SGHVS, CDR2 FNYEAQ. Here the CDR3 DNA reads TGTGCCAGCAGCTTAGCGGGCGGACCACCCTCCTACGAGCAGTACTTC. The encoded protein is CASSLAGGPPSYEQYF.

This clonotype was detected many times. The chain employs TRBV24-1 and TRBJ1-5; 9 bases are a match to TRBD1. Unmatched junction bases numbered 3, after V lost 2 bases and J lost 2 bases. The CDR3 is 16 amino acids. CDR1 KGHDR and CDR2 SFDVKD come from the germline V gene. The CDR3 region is CATSDSRTGGNQPQHF. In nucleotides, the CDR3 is TGTGCCACCAGTGATTCTAGGACAGGGGGCAATCAGCCCCAGCATTTT.